This entry is about one T cell receptor beta chain. The data derive from a study of blood T cell repertoires in COVID-19. Overall study context: COVID-19 samples from acute and convalescent phases originated in the United States, Italy and Spain.

In the authors' workflow: Reference gene primer amplification in the assay estimated nucleated cell counts. Sequenced by immunoSEQ multiplex PCR; TCRdb stores in-frame clones only, minus some. The V and J calls and the clone size are those of that table, but D and trimming were determined from the DNA. The sample gives 250,000 to 350,000 clones, about four fifths of which show up once; about 1.6% is in the top ten. The Seattle site enrolled patients during active infection and followed them longitudinally. The CDR3 runs 16 residues. CDR1 is SNHLY and CDR2 is FYNNEI in the germline V gene. V gave up 5 bases and J gave up 0 bases, with 14 bases separating them.

This receptor was taken from a human donor with COVID-19, enrolled during active disease. The donor label of this sample is uncertain. This chain joins TRBV2 and TRBJ1-3; D remains ambiguous. What was sequenced was peripheral blood. This CDR3 reads CASSTQTVFSGNTIYF. Written as DNA, the CDR3 is TGTGCCAGCAGTACCCAAACAGTATTCTCTGGAAACACCATATATTTT. The full variable domain, completed using reference TRBV2 and TRBJ1-3, is EPEVTQTPSHQVTQMGQEVILRCVPISNHLYFYWYRQILGQKVEFLVSFYNNEISEKSEIFDDQFSVERPDGSNFTLKIRSTKLEDSAMYFCASSTQTVFSGNTIYFGEGSWLTVV.